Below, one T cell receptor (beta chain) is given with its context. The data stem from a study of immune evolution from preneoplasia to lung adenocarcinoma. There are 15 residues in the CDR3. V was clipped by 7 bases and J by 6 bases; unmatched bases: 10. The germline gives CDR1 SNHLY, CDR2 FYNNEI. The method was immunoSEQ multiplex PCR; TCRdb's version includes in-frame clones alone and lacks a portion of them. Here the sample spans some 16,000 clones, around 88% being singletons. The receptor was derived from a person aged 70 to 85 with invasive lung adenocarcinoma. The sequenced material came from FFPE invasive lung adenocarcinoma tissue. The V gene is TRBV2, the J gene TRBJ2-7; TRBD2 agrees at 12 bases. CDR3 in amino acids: CASTLLAGGPSEQYF. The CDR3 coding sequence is TGTGCCAGCACCCTTCTAGCGGGGGGGCCTAGCGAGCAGTACTTC.